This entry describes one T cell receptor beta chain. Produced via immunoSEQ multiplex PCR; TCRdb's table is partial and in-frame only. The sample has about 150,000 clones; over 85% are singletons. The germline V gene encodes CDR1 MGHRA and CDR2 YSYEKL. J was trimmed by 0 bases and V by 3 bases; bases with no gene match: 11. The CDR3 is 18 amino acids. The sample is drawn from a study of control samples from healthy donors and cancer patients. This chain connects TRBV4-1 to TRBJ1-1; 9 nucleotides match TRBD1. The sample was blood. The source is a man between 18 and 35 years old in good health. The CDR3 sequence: CASSQGTGTRGMNTEAFF. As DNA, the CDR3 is TGCGCCAGCAGCCAGGGGACAGGGACAAGAGGGATGAACACTGAAGCTTTCTTT.